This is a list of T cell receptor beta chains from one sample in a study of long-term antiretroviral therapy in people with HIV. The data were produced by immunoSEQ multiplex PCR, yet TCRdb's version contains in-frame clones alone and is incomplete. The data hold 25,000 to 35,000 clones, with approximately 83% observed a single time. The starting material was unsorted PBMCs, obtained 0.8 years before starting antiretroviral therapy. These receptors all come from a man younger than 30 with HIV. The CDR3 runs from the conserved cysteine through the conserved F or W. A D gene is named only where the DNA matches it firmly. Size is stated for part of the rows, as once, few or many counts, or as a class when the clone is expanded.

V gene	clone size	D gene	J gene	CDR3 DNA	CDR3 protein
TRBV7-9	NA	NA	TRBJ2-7	TGTGCCAGCAGGTCCGGGACACACTACGAGCAGTACTTC	CASRSGTHYEQYF
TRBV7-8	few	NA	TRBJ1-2	TGTGCCAGCAGCTTAATCGTCCAGTCCCGTCACTATGGCTACACCTTC	CASSLIVQSRHYGYTF
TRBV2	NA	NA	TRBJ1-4	TGTGCCAGCTCCCGGGACTCAACAAGAGTCACTAATGAAAAACTGTTTTTT	CASSRDSTRVTNEKLFF
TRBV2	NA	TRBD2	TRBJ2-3	TGTGCCGATAGCGGGAGGGCCGGTCCGGGTACGCAGTATTTT	CADSGRAGPGTQYF
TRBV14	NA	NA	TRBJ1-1	TGTGCCAGCAGCCAATGGAATTGGTACACTGAAGCTTTCTTT	CASSQWNWYTEAFF
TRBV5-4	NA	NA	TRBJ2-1	TGTGCCAGCACACTCGGGCAGGGGACCTACAATGAGCAGTTCTTC	CASTLGQGTYNEQFF
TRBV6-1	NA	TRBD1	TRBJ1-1	TGTGCCAGCACCTTGAGGGGGCTCGCTGAAGCTTTCTTT	CASTLRGLAEAFF
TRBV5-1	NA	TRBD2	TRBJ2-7	TGCGCCAGCAGCTTGGAGGCTAGCGGAATCTCCTACGAGCAGTACTTC	CASSLEASGISYEQYF
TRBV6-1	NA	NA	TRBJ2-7	TGTGCCAGCAGGCCAGGACAATATTACTACGAGCAGTACTTC	CASRPGQYYYEQYF
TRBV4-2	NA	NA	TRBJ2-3	TGTGCCAGCAGGATGCAGGATCACACAGATACGCAGTATTTT	CASRMQDHTDTQYF
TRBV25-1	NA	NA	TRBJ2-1	TGTGCCAGCAGTGCCGGTGAGCAGTTCTTC	CASSAGEQFF
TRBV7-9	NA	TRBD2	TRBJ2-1	TGTGCCAGCAGCGCCGGGAGGGCCAAAGCTGAGCAGTTCTTC	CASSAGRAKAEQFF
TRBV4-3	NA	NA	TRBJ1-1	TGCGCCAGCAGCCAGCAGGCAATGGGGAACACTGAAGCTTTCTTT	CASSQQAMGNTEAFF
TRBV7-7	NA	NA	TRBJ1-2	TGTGCTAGCAGCCCGGGACCGAACTATGGCTACACCTTC	CASSPGPNYGYTF
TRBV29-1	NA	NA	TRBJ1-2	TGCAGCGTTGTAGATGCGGGCTATGGCTACACCTTC	CSVVDAGYGYTF
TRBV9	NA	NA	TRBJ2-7	TGTGCCAGCAGCGTAGCGGGGAACTACGAGCAGTACTTC	CASSVAGNYEQYF
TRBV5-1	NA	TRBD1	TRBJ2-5	TGCGCCAGCAGCGGCAGGGGGGAGACCCAGTACTTC	CASSGRGETQYF